This section outlines one T cell receptor (beta chain) sequence together with its context. Its antigen remains unidentified. This record comes from a study of identical twins. TCRdb used MiXCR to reprocess the 5' RACE reads, holding one entry per CDR3 protein. This sample has roughly 470,000 distinct CDR3 sequences, with 13% to 15% found just once. General study results and limits: Fewer insertions marked abundant cord blood beta clonotypes; young adult naive trended weakly, memory not at all.

Healthy Caucasians provided all donations. The CDR3 runs 15 residues. V shed 3 bases and J 2 bases; nucleotides not matched to a gene: 1. Germline V gene lookup returns CDR1 SGHNT and CDR2 YYREEE (reference sequence). The same data also contributed to another study, on yellow fever vaccine responses in identical twins.

This clonotype was sampled from a woman younger than 30 in good health. This chain connects TRBV5-4 to TRBJ2-2, with 10 bases identical to TRBD2. The sequencing sample was made of CD4+ T cells sorted from blood. CDR3 residues: CASSWTSGNTGELFF. CDR3 nucleotide sequence: TGTGCCAGCAGCTGGACTAGCGGAAACACCGGGGAGCTGTTTTTT.